The 5 T cell receptor beta chains below come from one sample, sequenced in a study of blood T cell repertoires in COVID-19. Produced via immunoSEQ multiplex PCR; TCRdb's table is partial and in-frame only. This table holds about 300,000 clones, around 83% found once. The material sequenced was peripheral blood. All receptors come from a woman in her forties or fifties with acute or convalescent COVID-19.

V is TRBV27 and J is TRBJ2-7; D is unresolved. Trimming took 2 bases from V and 0 from J, leaving 8 bases between them. The length of the CDR3 is 14 residues. Germline V gene sequence: CDR1 MNHEY, CDR2 SMNVEV (reference sequence). As DNA, the CDR3 is TGTGCCAGCAGTTTAAACGGGTTCTCCTACGAGCAGTACTTC. This sequence encodes CASSLNGFSYEQYF.

The chain carries TRBV19 and TRBJ2-2; D is perhaps TRBD1 (6 bases). V was trimmed by 3 bases and J by 7 bases, leaving 12 bases between them. This CDR3 is built from 14 residues. Germline lookup yields CDR1 LNHDA and CDR2 SQIVND (reference sequence). The CDR3: CASSIYRDGGELFF. The CDR3 DNA sequence: TGTGCCAGTAGTATCTACAGGGACGGCGGGGAGCTGTTTTTT.

This sequence joins TRBV24-1 and TRBJ1-5; 8 bases map to TRBD1. Trimming removed 9 bases from V and 3 bases from J; junction bases left unmatched: 9. This CDR3 contains 15 residues. Germline CDR1 is KGHDR and CDR2 is SFDVKD. The CDR3 bases are TGTGCCACCCTTCGGACAGGGCGGGTCAATCAGCCCCAGCATTTT. Protein: CATLRTGRVNQPQHF.

V usage is TRBV2 and J usage is TRBJ2-5; 10 nucleotides align to TRBD1. The V and J ends lost 4 bases and 4 bases, in that order; junction bases with no gene match: 0. CDR1 and CDR2 from the germline V gene are SNHLY and FYNNEI. There are 13 residues in the CDR3. The CDR3 DNA follows: TGTGCCAGCAGTGGGACAGGGGGAGAGACCCAGTACTTC. This gives the protein CASSGTGGETQYF.

The chain is built from TRBV11-3 and TRBJ2-2; D is perhaps TRBD1 (6 bases). The CDR3 is made up of 15 amino acids. Trimming removed 5 bases from V and 1 base from J, with 11 bases in between. Germline assignment: CDR1 SGHNT and CDR2 YENEEA. The CDR3 here is CASSRRTENTGELFF. CDR3 nucleotide sequence: TGTGCCAGCAGCAGACGGACAGAGAACACCGGGGAGCTGTTTTTT.